Below, 10 T cell receptor beta chains from the same sample are listed, as sequenced in a study of cytomegalovirus exposure and HLA in healthy donors. Primers included in the PCR were 60 Vbeta and 13 Jbeta primers. This table comes from immunoSEQ multiplex PCR, and its TCRdb copy is limited to in-frame clones, with some not included. The repertoire table contains about 140,000 clones. Sequences were obtained from PBMCs. The origin of the receptors is a man between 35 and 55 years old in good health and CMV-seronegative.

The chain has TRBV19 and TRBJ2-5; perhaps TRBD1 as D (6 bases). Germline V gene lookup returns CDR1 LNHDA and CDR2 SQIVND (reference sequence). The V gene lost 3 bases and the J gene lost 5 bases, with 16 bases spanning the gap. The CDR3 runs to 15 residues. CDR3: CASSMSRGIVETQYF. CDR3 bases: TGTGCCAGTAGTATGAGTAGGGGGATCGTTGAGACCCAGTACTTC.

The CDR3 sequence is CASSTGTATYEQYF. The DNA for the CDR3 is TGTGCCAGCAGCACCGGGACAGCAACCTACGAGCAGTACTTC. The chain combines TRBV7-2 with TRBJ2-5, with TRBD1 identical over 7 bases. The end of the DNA is better explained by TRBJ2-7, so the J call may be wrong. The germline V gene has CDR1 SGHTA and CDR2 FQGNSA. The CDR3 has 14 amino acids.

The chain employs TRBV9 and TRBJ1-3; 7 nucleotides agree with TRBD1. The length of the CDR3 is 14 residues. The V gene end was trimmed by 5 bases and the J gene end by 4 bases; junction bases not matched to a gene: 6. Germline assignment: CDR1 SGDLS and CDR2 YYNGEE. The DNA for the CDR3 is TGTGCCAGCAGTACAGGGGTCGGCGGAAACACCATATATTTT. Encoded protein: CASSTGVGGNTIYF.

This chain links TRBV6-1 with TRBJ1-3; no reliable D call. The CDR3 loop spans 19 amino acids. V was pared by 0 bases and J by 2 bases, with 20 bases between. The V gene's germline CDR1 is MNHNS and CDR2 SASEGT. The DNA of the CDR3 is TGTGCCAGCAGTGAAGCGCTTCGGGTCTGGTACACGACTGGAAACACCATATATTTT. Protein product: CASSEALRVWYTTGNTIYF.

The CDR3 is CARSLCSGGETSGANVLTF. Written as DNA, the CDR3 is TGTGCCAGAAGCTTGTGTTCAGGGGGCGAAACCTCTGGGGCCAACGTCCTGACTTTC. V usage is TRBV5-3 and J usage is TRBJ2-6, with 8 bases matching TRBD1. TRBV5-3 belongs to the ORF category, with a function that is uncertain. CDR3 size: 19 residues. Trimming at V came to 1 base and at J to 0 bases, leaving 9 bases not matched to a gene.

The rearrangement uses TRBV9 and TRBJ1-1; 7 bases agree with TRBD1. CDR3 length equals 15 residues. J gave up 4 bases and V 3 bases, and 9 bases lay outside the gene matches. Germline CDR1 reads SGDLS; CDR2 reads YYNGEE. The CDR3 region is CASSAPKGAGTEAFF. CDR3 DNA sequence: TGTGCCAGCAGCGCACCCAAGGGGGCTGGCACTGAAGCTTTCTTT.

This chain connects TRBV13 to TRBJ2-5, with TRBD2 matching 7 bases. The better agreement between TRBJ2-7 and the DNA end casts doubt on the J call. This CDR3 comprises 15 residues. Germline CDR1 reads PRHDT; CDR2 reads FYEKMQ (reference sequence). In DNA, the CDR3 is TGTGCCAGCAGCACCCAGCCGGGGGGCTCCTACGAGCAGTACTTC. As protein: CASSTQPGGSYEQYF.

This chain joins TRBV6-1 and TRBJ1-6; TRBD1 matches at 8 bases. The CDR3 has 15 amino acids. CDR1 is MNHNS and CDR2 is SASEGT in the germline V gene. The V segment lost 6 bases and the J segment 8 bases; nucleotides outside the gene matches: 9. The CDR3 DNA follows: TGTGCCAGCAGCGCGCTGGACAGGGATTATTCACCCCTCCACTTT. Its protein is CASSALDRDYSPLHF.

The chain recombines TRBV6-6 with TRBJ1-1; 8 bases match TRBD1. The CDR3 runs 15 residues. CDR1 is MNHNY, CDR2 SVGAGI, per germline (reference sequence). V shed 7 bases and J 1 base; nucleotides not matched to a gene: 8. The CDR3 DNA sequence: TGTGCCAGCAACCCGACACAGGGGGGGAACACTGAAGCTTTCTTT. Translating gives CASNPTQGGNTEAFF.

The J gene is TRBJ1-1, the V gene TRBV19; the D gene is possibly TRBD1 (6 bases). Trimming left V 0 bases short and J 1 base short, with 9 bases between. The germline V gene has CDR1 LNHDA and CDR2 SQIVND (reference sequence). CDR3 length: 15 amino acids. The CDR3 DNA is TGTGCCAGTAGTATAGATTGGACAGCGAACACTGAAGCTTTCTTT. Its protein product is CASSIDWTANTEAFF.